These T cell receptor beta chains were read from a single sample in a study of vaccination effects on CD4 cells after COVID-19. These receptors are not linked to any known antigen. Some clones are missing from TCRdb's copy, which holds only in-frame ones; the method was immunoSEQ multiplex PCR. The sample holds 50,000 to 75,000 clones, roughly 79% seen once. The specimen comprised CD4+ T cells from PBMCs cultured with HCoV-229E spike peptides, sampled before COVID-19 vaccination. The receptors were sampled from a human donor who received a COVID-19 vaccine. Each CDR3 is given with its conserved first and last residue. Fields, in order: D gene, V gene, J gene, CDR3 protein. A D gene is named only where the DNA matches it firmly.

-,TRBV5-1,TRBJ2-5,CASSLGTTQETQYF
-,TRBV7-3,TRBJ2-2,CASSPTRGGGELFF
-,TRBV5-1,TRBJ2-4,CASSSLGAVGDIQYF
-,TRBV2,TRBJ1-6,CASRTGTYNSPLHF
TRBD1,TRBV18,TRBJ1-4,CASSPPGQGGEKLFF
-,TRBV25-1,TRBJ2-1,CASSDPSPRNEQFF
-,TRBV7-2,TRBJ1-2,CASSSGRNSREYGYTF
-,TRBV5-1,TRBJ2-5,CASSLAPDGQETQYF
-,TRBV5-5,TRBJ2-5,CASSSYWLQETQYF
-,TRBV7-9,TRBJ2-6,CACRAWGANVLTF
TRBD1,TRBV14,TRBJ1-1,CASSQEGQGFSTAFF
TRBD1,TRBV19,TRBJ1-5,CASNFRGSSNQPQHF
-,TRBV5-1,TRBJ1-6,CASSLTQGYNSPLHF
-,TRBV7-2,TRBJ2-2,CASSLFSMRGGELFF
-,TRBV19,TRBJ2-1,CASSIGMGLTPREQFF
-,TRBV19,TRBJ1-1,CASRASLNTEAFF
-,TRBV29-1,TRBJ2-5,CSLAVYETQYF
TRBD1,TRBV9,TRBJ2-5,CASSADRAQETQYF
TRBD1,TRBV7-8,TRBJ1-1,CASSTGQGLWNTEAFF
-,TRBV28,TRBJ1-5,CASLRGASNQPQHF
-,TRBV9,TRBJ1-6,CASSAYRDSPLHF
TRBD1,TRBV27,TRBJ1-2,CASSVTGNGYTF
-,TRBV3-1/TRBV3-2,TRBJ2-3,CASSQGNTDTQYF
-,TRBV6-5,TRBJ2-2,CASNHGNTGELFF
TRBD1,TRBV28,TRBJ1-2,CASSLRTGRDGYTF
-,TRBV12-3/TRBV12-4,TRBJ1-1,CASNTRNTEAFF
TRBD1,TRBV10-1,TRBJ2-2,CASSESRGTGAGELFF
-,TRBV3-1/TRBV3-2,TRBJ2-5,CASSAGRRETQYF
-,TRBV5-1,TRBJ2-3,CASSLGGTDTQYF
-,TRBV5-6,TRBJ1-2,CASSFLDTYGYTF
-,TRBV7-2,TRBJ1-1,CASSLWGEVADTEAFF
-,TRBV4-3,TRBJ2-2,CASSQGQPYTGELFF
-,TRBV2,TRBJ2-5,CASSTRETQYF
-,TRBV29-1,TRBJ2-3,CSARRGDSTDTQYF
-,TRBV6-1,TRBJ1-1,CASSAYRADLMNTEAFF
-,TRBV7-3,TRBJ2-5,CASSLVYKGVRTETQYF
-,TRBV30,TRBJ1-4,CAWSSRADRLNEKLFF
TRBD2,TRBV24-1,TRBJ2-3,CATSDPGTSGGASTDTQYF
-,TRBV19,TRBJ2-4,CASSILGALAKNIQYF
-,TRBV11-2,TRBJ1-4,CASSAGGRPNEKLFF
TRBD1,TRBV19,TRBJ2-3,CASSERGHPTDTQYF
TRBD1,TRBV19,TRBJ1-1,CASSRQGSGRTEAFF
TRBD2,TRBV24-1,TRBJ2-3,CATSVGRGGSTDTQYF
-,TRBV10-3,TRBJ1-2,CAITQGDGYTF
-,TRBV19,TRBJ1-6,CASSLPGTFNSPLHF
-,TRBV7-9,TRBJ2-2,CASSPRLRKNTGELFF
-,TRBV5-1,TRBJ2-6,CASSIRQASSEGANVLTF
-,TRBV19,TRBJ1-2,CASSLGGTSNYGYTF
-,TRBV19,TRBJ1-2,CASSPWGYGYTF